This T cell receptor (beta chain) emerged from a study of radiotherapy plus CTLA-4 blockade in lung cancer. Findings and limits, study-wide: Clones of tumor-derived TCRs expanded in blood after radiotherapy plus ipilimumab.

The assay was immunoSEQ multiplex PCR, and TCRdb's table has in-frame clones only and misses some. Of over 30,000 clones listed, approximately 75% were seen once; the top ten hold about a quarter. As regards this clone: Its target is unknown.

V lost 1 base to trimming and J lost 2 bases; unmatched junction nucleotides: 7. The CDR3 sequence is 16 residues long. Germline V gene sequence: CDR1 SGHAT, CDR2 FQDESV (reference sequence). The chain recombines TRBV11-1 with TRBJ2-5, with 7 bases identical to TRBD2. The clonotype comes from a human donor with non-small cell lung cancer that progressed on radiotherapy plus ipilimumab. Specimen: peripheral blood, collected from a patient treated with radiotherapy plus ipilimumab. The CDR3 here is CASSLEVTSIQETQYF. CDR3 nucleotides: TGTGCCAGCAGCTTAGAAGTGACTAGCATACAAGAGACCCAGTACTTC.